This is a list of T cell receptor beta chains from one sample in a study of T cell responses to AZD1222 COVID-19 vaccine. Sequencing was performed with immunoSEQ multiplex PCR; in TCRdb, only in-frame clones are kept and a portion is missing. The sample records about 140,000 clones, roughly nine tenths being singletons. The sample here was peripheral blood, taken 28 days after the second dose of the MenACWY control vaccine. All receptors come from an adult who received the MenACWY meningococcal vaccine as a control. Each CDR3 is given with its conserved first and last residue. D genes are given only for firm matches. Size is omitted from some rows. Given values are once, few, many or a class for expanded clones.

TRBV27	.	TRBJ1-1	.	CASSLSGIGAGNTEAFF	TGTGCCAGCAGTTTATCGGGAATAGGGGCAGGGAACACTGAAGCTTTCTTT
TRBV9	TRBD1	TRBJ1-1	.	CASSVVSPGGTEAFF	TGTGCCAGCAGCGTAGTATCTCCAGGGGGCACTGAAGCTTTCTTT
TRBV10-3	.	TRBJ2-3	.	CAISEATVTDTQYF	TGTGCCATCAGTGAGGCTACAGTGACAGATACGCAGTATTTT
TRBV28	TRBD1	TRBJ1-4	.	CASSLSGRGLLTLFF	TGTGCCAGCAGTTTATCGGGCAGGGGGCTCCTAACCCTGTTTTTT
TRBV7-9	.	TRBJ1-4	.	CASSLVREKLFF	TGTGCCAGCAGCTTAGTGCGGGAAAAACTGTTTTTT
TRBV6-6	TRBD1	TRBJ2-2	.	CASSYTTGEFGGELFF	TGTGCCAGCAGTTACACAACAGGGGAGTTCGGCGGGGAGCTGTTTTTT
TRBV3-1/TRBV3-2	.	TRBJ2-1	.	CASSQAPLGREQFF	TGTGCCAGCAGCCAAGCCCCTCTGGGGCGGGAGCAGTTCTTC
TRBV3-1/TRBV3-2	TRBD2	TRBJ2-7	.	CASSQRGTSVYEQYF	TGTGCCAGCAGCCAGAGAGGGACTAGCGTCTACGAGCAGTACTTC
TRBV11-1	TRBD2	TRBJ2-1	.	CASSLAGGPYNEQFF	TGTGCCAGCAGCTTAGCGGGAGGGCCATACAATGAGCAGTTCTTC
TRBV15	.	TRBJ2-7	.	CATSRDLGDGEYF	TGTGCCACCAGCAGAGATCTTGGGGACGGAGAGTACTTC
TRBV28	.	TRBJ2-1	.	CASRPTLLGWNEQFF	TGTGCCAGCAGACCCACTTTGTTAGGGTGGAATGAGCAGTTCTTC
TRBV10-2	.	TRBJ2-3	.	CASSDAGTRDTQYF	TGCGCCAGCAGTGACGCCGGGACTCGGGATACGCAGTATTTT
TRBV24-1	.	TRBJ2-1	.	CATSGLGNNEQFF	TGTGCCACCAGTGGACTGGGGAACAATGAGCAGTTCTTC
TRBV5-1	TRBD2	TRBJ2-3	.	CASSFLADTDTQYF	TGCGCCAGCAGCTTCCTAGCGGACACAGATACGCAGTATTTT
TRBV19	.	TRBJ2-7	.	CASSIQESYEQYF	TGTGCCAGTAGTATTCAGGAAAGCTACGAGCAGTACTTC
TRBV2	.	TRBJ1-2	.	CASSDQVDYGYTF	TGTGCCAGCAGTGACCAGGTGGACTATGGCTACACCTTC
TRBV5-5	.	TRBJ1-4	few	CASSLLSTNEKLFF	TGTGCCAGCAGCTTGTTATCCACTAATGAAAAACTGTTTTTT
TRBV5-5	.	TRBJ1-3	.	CASSVRAYSPGNTIYF	TGTGCCAGCAGCGTCCGGGCCTATTCCCCGGGAAACACCATATATTTT
TRBV3-1/TRBV3-2	.	TRBJ2-3	once	CASRTLGDTQYF	TGTGCCAGCAGAACTCTAGGAGATACGCAGTATTTT
TRBV7-9	TRBD2	TRBJ2-2	.	CASSRPRASGGNTGELFF	TGTGCCAGCAGCCGCCCCCGAGCTAGCGGGGGGAACACCGGGGAGCTGTTTTTT
TRBV30	.	TRBJ2-1	.	CAWKAGSYNEQFF	TGTGCCTGGAAGGCGGGCTCCTACAATGAGCAGTTCTTC
TRBV5-1	TRBD1	TRBJ1-1	.	CASSLPGQGSEAFF	TGCGCCAGCAGCTTGCCCGGACAGGGCTCTGAAGCTTTCTTT
TRBV5-6	TRBD2	TRBJ2-3	.	CASSLYLAGAVDTQYF	TGTGCCAGCAGCTTGTATCTAGCGGGAGCGGTAGATACGCAGTATTTT
TRBV6-2/TRBV6-3	.	TRBJ2-7	.	CASSYLSGTSYEQYF	TGTGCCAGCAGTTACCTTAGCGGTACCTCCTACGAGCAGTACTTC
TRBV9	.	TRBJ2-2	.	CASSVDTGELFF	TGTGCCAGCAGCGTAGATACCGGGGAGCTGTTTTTT
TRBV15	.	TRBJ2-4	.	CATSPTGLGKNIQYF	TGTGCCACCAGCCCTACAGGGTTGGGCAAAAACATTCAGTACTTC
TRBV27	.	TRBJ1-2	.	CASGMTGYGYTF	TGTGCCAGCGGAATGACAGGTTATGGCTACACCTTC
TRBV24-1	.	TRBJ2-5	.	CATMPLFGETQYF	TGTGCCACCATGCCTTTATTCGGCGAGACCCAGTACTTC
TRBV12-3/TRBV12-4	.	TRBJ1-6	few	CASSNYNSPLHF	TGTGCCAGCAGTAATTATAATTCACCCCTCCACTTT
TRBV6-5	.	TRBJ1-1	.	CASSYWRELNTEAFF	TGTGCCAGCAGTTACTGGAGGGAGTTGAACACTGAAGCTTTCTTT
TRBV9	TRBD1	TRBJ2-7	once	CASSVSYPFGGQGPPYEQYF	TGTGCCAGCAGCGTATCCTACCCTTTTGGGGGACAGGGGCCTCCCTACGAGCAGTACTTC
TRBV19	TRBD2	TRBJ2-1	once	CASSPGLANDEQFF	TGTGCCAGTAGCCCCGGACTAGCGAACGATGAGCAGTTCTTC
TRBV7-3	.	TRBJ2-1	.	CASSLTVYNEQFF	TGTGCCAGCAGCTTGACGGTGTACAATGAGCAGTTCTTC
TRBV19	.	TRBJ1-1	.	CASSIRWGVTEAFF	TGTGCCAGTAGTATACGTTGGGGGGTCACTGAAGCTTTCTTT
TRBV6-4	.	TRBJ2-6	.	CASSDGGSGANVLTF	TGTGCCAGCAGTGACGGCGGCTCTGGGGCCAACGTCCTGACTTTC
TRBV6-5	TRBD1	TRBJ1-5	.	CASRARTGGHQPQHF	TGTGCCAGCAGGGCCCGGACAGGGGGCCATCAGCCCCAGCATTTT
TRBV5-1	TRBD1	TRBJ2-7	.	CASSNGQGIEQYF	TGCGCCAGCAGCAACGGACAGGGGATCGAGCAGTACTTC
TRBV27	TRBD1	TRBJ2-5	.	CASSFPWTGETQYF	TGTGCCAGCAGTTTCCCTTGGACAGGGGAGACCCAGTACTTC
TRBV7-2	.	TRBJ2-7	.	CASRARTTANEQYF	TGTGCCAGCAGGGCCAGGACTACAGCGAACGAGCAGTACTTC
TRBV11-2	.	TRBJ2-2	.	CASSWGQNTGELFF	TGTGCCAGCAGCTGGGGACAGAACACCGGGGAGCTGTTTTTT
TRBV7-2	TRBD1	TRBJ2-2	.	CASSYGTVNTGELFF	TGTGCCAGCAGCTACGGGACAGTCAACACCGGGGAGCTGTTTTTT
TRBV3-1/TRBV3-2	TRBD2	TRBJ2-3	.	CASSQDTSGGVRGTDTQYF	TGTGCCAGCAGCCAAGATACAAGCGGGGGGGTCCGGGGGACAGATACGCAGTATTTT
TRBV29-1	.	TRBJ1-1	.	CSVDIPTVSTTEAFF	TGCAGCGTTGATATACCGACAGTGAGTACCACTGAAGCTTTCTTT